The rows below give T cell receptor beta chains drawn from one sample of a study of blood T cell repertoires in COVID-19. Libraries were prepared by immunoSEQ multiplex PCR; TCRdb keeps only in-frame clonotypes and omits some of them. Among a few hundred thousand clones listed, 88% were seen once. Sequenced sample: peripheral blood. The receptors stem from a woman under 40 with COVID-19, enrolled during active disease. Each CDR3 is given without its conserved first and last residue. The D gene is left open where the match is weak.

-	TRBV9	TRBJ1-3	14	ASSVVDRSSGNTIY
-	TRBV7-2	TRBJ1-5	14	ASSPRAGARNQPQH
TRBD1	TRBV28	TRBJ1-5	14	ASSLLWTGGNQPQH
-	TRBV2	TRBJ1-5	11	ASSATVGQPQH
-	TRBV6-9	TRBJ1-4	18	ATPLQAGCTPVATNEKLF
-	TRBV5-4	TRBJ1-2	10	ASPPTASGYT
-	TRBV28	TRBJ1-2	9	AVGRVDGYT
-	TRBV5-1	TRBJ1-5	12	ASSLEGRGQPQH
TRBD1	TRBV19	TRBJ1-5	13	ASNTWTGARRTQH
-	TRBV2	TRBJ1-2	10	ASSEDPRGYT
-	TRBV15	TRBJ2-7	9	ATSLSGEQY
-	TRBV3-1/TRBV3-2	TRBJ1-1	10	ASSLSHTEAF
-	TRBV30	TRBJ1-2	11	AWMGTLQGGYT
TRBD2	TRBV18	TRBJ2-3	14	ASSLGLAGFTDTQY
TRBD1	TRBV6-4	TRBJ1-5	16	ASFWESRDRVSNQPQH
-	TRBV9	TRBJ2-1	13	ASSVVGSSYNEQF
TRBD2	TRBV30	TRBJ2-1	11	AWGSGGYNEQF
-	TRBV1	TRBJ2-3	10	TSSPGTDTQY
TRBD1	TRBV7-2	TRBJ1-3	13	ASSLEGQGAFTIY
TRBD1	TRBV28	TRBJ1-4	14	ASSLSGTGVSEKLF
-	TRBV18	TRBJ1-4	10	ASSPYNEKLF
TRBD2	TRBV5-1	TRBJ2-3	16	ASSHTASSGVFTDTQY
-	TRBV7-8	TRBJ1-1	13	ASSRQGTMNTEAF
TRBD1	TRBV6-1	TRBJ1-2	14	ASSGSTGWANYGYT
-	TRBV6-5	TRBJ1-6	11	AVQQGTHSPLH
TRBD1	TRBV7-2	TRBJ1-1	11	ASSSRTGPEAF
-	TRBV7-9	TRBJ1-1	12	ANQPRVLDTEAF
TRBD1	TRBV7-9	TRBJ2-5	11	ASSPRGPETQY
TRBD2	TRBV13	TRBJ2-5	14	ASSLVGLAGAETQY
TRBD1	TRBV12-3/TRBV12-4	TRBJ2-7	11	ASRGTGGAGQY
-	TRBV7-9	TRBJ1-6	12	ASSSPGQNSPLH
-	TRBV19	TRBJ1-3	13	ASSMVGSSGNTIY
-	TRBV28	TRBJ1-5	9	ASSSPGAQH
-	TRBV7-6	TRBJ1-1	9	ASSIQTEAF
TRBD1	TRBV5-8	TRBJ1-5	14	ASSLAILQGNQPQH
-	TRBV28	TRBJ1-2	12	ASTIARAGNGYT
-	TRBV19	TRBJ1-5	11	ASGHSGNQPQH
TRBD2	TRBV23-1	TRBJ2-1	18	ASSQRLASGGSASYNEQF
TRBD1	TRBV18	TRBJ2-3	14	ASSPIRQGNSDTQY
-	TRBV24-1	TRBJ1-5	12	ATKLNYSNQPQH
-	TRBV12-3/TRBV12-4	TRBJ1-5	11	ASRGTGGQPQH
-	TRBV2	TRBJ2-5	10	ASMALRETQY